This T cell receptor (beta chain) is drawn from a study of long-term antiretroviral therapy in people with HIV (dated by TCRdb to 2021 to 2024). As for the study more broadly: Collection of the earliest samples took place about a decade ahead of the 2015 WHO recommendation for immediate ART, at a time when ART was typically delayed until CD4 counts fell. Among the approximately 32 participants with HIV, more than ten were female. A total of under 250 cryopreserved PBMC samples were contributed to the cohort by 30 adults with confirmed HIV infection, with samples collected serially over a mean of roughly six years (range 1-12). Test extractions of a monoclonal T-cell line alongside about 30 polyclonal samples showed no cross-contamination during QIAcube processing. A retrospective serial study tested whether ART initiation and durable HIV suppression were associated with changes in peripheral blood TRB repertoire composition and diversity. Broader findings and caveats from the paper: Starting ART was linked to a significant rise in TRB diversity, yet even after long-term ART the diversity remained significantly lower than in transplant donor controls. HIV repertoires had narrower CDR3 length ranges than controls, and the network structure suggested an antigen-experienced repertoire that shifted only slightly toward naive after ART. Inferences about post-ART repertoire changes are limited because no data were available on ART adherence, viral resistance or therapy changes. The samples span the years 2004 to 2017, and the ART regimens used may be less effective than current regimens. Because PBMC availability was limited, only the TCR beta chain was sequenced, with no alpha chain pairing. Expanded TRB clones identified before ART initiation dominated the repertoire at all time points, although this dominance fluctuated and declined in many PLHIV after ART. Because cell numbers in pre-ART samples were limited, unsorted PBMC were profiled instead of sorted CD4+ and CD8+ T cells.

Points on this clone: No cognate antigen has been identified for it. The sample holds no much larger clone one base away, and base qualities are not on file.

To be included, a participant needed at least one PBMC sample from before ART initiation plus at least two post-ART samples. Every participant with HIV received treatment in the United States of America. Before DNA extraction, cryopreserved samples of about 1-11 million PBMC were thawed and then washed. At the time of the earliest PBMC sample for each participant with HIV, ages ranged from about 23 to 60 years. Each participant contributed PBMC samples from 1-4 timepoints before ART initiation and 2-8 timepoints after ART initiation, with a median of 7 samples. For every participant, serial HIV viral load, CD4+ T-cell count, ART history and demographic data were obtained. Genomic DNA was extracted from unsorted PBMC with a Qiagen kit on a QIAcube, processed in batches of 12 samples. Sequencing of the TRB variable region was done with the immunoSEQ hsTCRB v3.0 assay at survey level resolution. The target sequencing depth for TRB was 40,000-50,000 T-cell genomes per sample. An Illumina MiSeq with a v3 150-cycle kit was used to sequence the pooled TRB libraries. In the authors' own workflow: Analysis of repertoires was carried out in R inside a reproducible Nextflow workflow spanning QC, data transformation and analysis. LymphoSeq2, an R package for AIRR-Seq data exploration, was used to implement custom analyses. A handful of samples that produced fewer than 5000 total TRB sequences were removed, so under 200 HIV repertoires were analyzed. Among the 180 or so HIV repertoires that were kept, approximately 61 were collected before ART initiation and roughly 130 were collected after ART initiation. Repertoires were downsampled to 5000 TRB nucleotide sequences, and summary statistics were averaged over 100 downsampling iterations. Only TRB sequences with CDR3 regions of at least seven amino acids were retained for analysis. Diversity was assessed using a clonality score derived from Shannon entropy and using the Gini coefficient. In the repertoire networks, any two of the top 5000 CDR3 amino acid sequences were linked whenever the two sequences differed by an edit distance of one. For TRB CDR3 amino acid sequences, antigen specificity groups and MHC restriction were predicted with GLIPH2. To flag known CMV, EBV, HIV or tissue antigen associations, CDR3 amino acid sequences were matched against VDJdb and McPAS-TCR. Pre-ART, post-ART and control groups were compared with Wilcoxon signed-rank tests and Holm-Bonferroni correction. Sourced from immuneACCESS, this table was stored by TCRdb with only in-frame sequences that have V and J called. A share of the clones is absent; for the studies checked, an unresolved V gene accounts for under half, and the remainder has no known explanation. V and J calls plus clone size are reproduced from that table; the DNA served to infer D and trimming. The sample includes about 39,000 clones, with around 85% observed a single time. Together, the top ten hold around 4% of the sample.

The CDR3 covers 14 residues, taking in both the cysteine and the phenylalanine. Of the read, only the CDR3 DNA is kept; its 42 bases are in frame from base 1. As encoded in the germline V gene, CDR1 is LGHNA while CDR2 is YSLEER. V gives up 0 bases and J gives up 5 bases, and the segment between their germline ends measures 8 bases. Recombination connected TRBV4-3 to TRBJ2-1, with the D gene call left open. Sequences were derived from unsorted PBMCs, sampled 1.2 years after starting antiretroviral therapy. This TCR came from a woman aged 50 to 60 with HIV. The nucleotide sequence reads TGCGCCAGCAGCCAAGATGCCACCGACAATGAGCAGTTCTTC. This gives the protein CASSQDATDNEQFF.